This T cell receptor (beta chain) emerged from a study of T cells in Graves' hyperthyroidism and ophthalmopathy. Study information: At initial diagnosis, before any treatment had begun, peripheral blood was obtained. General study results and limits: Model output signaled ophthalmopathy a median roughly six months ahead of onset.

Researchers amplified the TCR beta CDR3 regions from RNA transcripts. HTBI primers were employed in a first-round RT-PCR of the TCR CDR3. In TCRdb, the multiplex PCR reads were re-called with MiXCR into one record per CDR3 protein. The sample shows 300,000 to 350,000 distinct CDR3 sequences, roughly a fifth of them seen only once. Stability of Graves' hyperthyroidism was defined as absent ophthalmopathy progression within 18 months. The PBMCs studied were ones that came from 8.5 to 10 ml fresh peripheral blood. V lost 7 bases, J lost 6 bases, and 16 bases lay in between. Looked up from germline, CDR1 is LNHDA and CDR2 is SQIVND (reference sequence). This CDR3 spans 14 amino acids. Notes on this clonotype: Its antigen is still unknown.

This clonotype originated in a woman aged 45-65 years with Graves' hyperthyroidism. V gene TRBV19 combines with J gene TRBJ1-5; D uncertain. Sequences were obtained from blood. The CDR3 sequence is CASTEVNRGQPQHF. In DNA, the CDR3 is TGTGCCAGTACTGAGGTGAATCGAGGTCAGCCCCAGCATTTT. Using reference TRBV19 and TRBJ1-5 for the parts outside the CDR3, the full variable domain is DGGITQSPKYLFRKEGQNVTLSCEQNLNHDAMYWYRQDPGQGLRLIYYSQIVNDFQKGDIAEGYSVSREKKESFPLTVTSAQKNPTAFYLCASTEVNRGQPQHFGDGTRLSIL.